The subject of this entry is one T cell receptor beta chain. The antigen remains unidentified. The data derive from a study of T cell responses to AZD1222 COVID-19 vaccine. Overall study results and limits: Possibly, clonal diversity was underestimated; donors were largely white British and included more females. Spike-wide coverage was observed for vaccine-associated CD4 TCRs, with dominant responses at 160-218 and 743-854.

The CDR3 extends over 13 amino acids. V lost 6 bases to trimming and J lost 13 bases; unmatched junction nucleotides: 8. Sequenced by immunoSEQ multiplex PCR; TCRdb stores in-frame clones only, minus some. The sample shows 90,000 to 120,000 clones, about 92% of them seen only once. The material sequenced was peripheral blood, taken on day 0 of AZD1222 vaccination. The TCR originated in an adult in good health. This chain links TRBV12-3 or TRBV12-4 with TRBJ1-6; 8 bases map to TRBD1. CDR3: CASRPDREGPLHF. CDR3 bases: TGTGCCAGCAGGCCGGACAGGGAGGGTCCCCTCCACTTT.